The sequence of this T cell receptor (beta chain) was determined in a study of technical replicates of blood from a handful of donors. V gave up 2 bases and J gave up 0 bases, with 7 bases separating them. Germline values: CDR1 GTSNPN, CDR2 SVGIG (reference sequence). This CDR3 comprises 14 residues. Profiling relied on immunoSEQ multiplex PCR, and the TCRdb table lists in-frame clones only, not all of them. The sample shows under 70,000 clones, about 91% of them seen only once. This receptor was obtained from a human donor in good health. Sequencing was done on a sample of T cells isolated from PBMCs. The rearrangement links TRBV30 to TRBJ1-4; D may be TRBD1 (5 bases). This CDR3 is CAWSPGATNEKLFF. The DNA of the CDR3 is TGTGCCTGGAGTCCGGGGGCAACTAATGAAAAACTGTTTTTT.